This entry lists 5 T cell receptor beta chains sequenced from one sample in a study of blood T cells in healthy people across ages. The authors ran a second PCR of about 7 to 12 cycles using a sample-barcoded 5' primer and a J-beta primer mix. Using its own MiXCR run on the 5' RACE reads, TCRdb lists one record per CDR3 protein. Here the sample spans about 670,000 distinct CDR3 sequences, roughly half being singletons. Sequenced material: blood. The receptors stem from a woman of 80 years or more in good health.

The V gene is TRBV12-3 or TRBV12-4, the J gene TRBJ2-1; 8 bases agree with TRBD2. The CDR3 loop spans 15 amino acids. Unmatched junction bases numbered 7, after V lost 6 bases and J lost 3 bases. DNA of the CDR3: TGTGCCAGCAGCCATAGCGGGAACGGCTACAATGAGCAGTTCTTC. Residues: CASSHSGNGYNEQFF.

This clonotype was observed a few times. V usage is TRBV12-3 or TRBV12-4 and J usage is TRBJ1-3; 8 bases are shared with TRBD1. V lost 4 bases, J lost 2 bases, and 1 base stayed unmatched. The CDR3 spans 14 residues. CDR3 in amino acids: CASSSTGAGNTIYF. The DNA of the CDR3 is TGTGCCAGCAGTTCGACAGGGGCTGGAAACACCATATATTTT.

This clonotype was recorded at least ten times. The V call is TRBV11-2, the J call TRBJ2-7, with D hard to call. Between the trimmed V and J ends, which lost 0 bases and 1 base, there was a span of 4 bases. The germline CDR1 and CDR2 sequences are SGHAT and FQNNGV. The CDR3 runs 13 residues. The CDR3 loop reads CASSLDRSYEQYF. In DNA, the CDR3 is TGTGCCAGCAGCTTAGACCGATCCTACGAGCAGTACTTC.

This clonotype was seen a handful of times. Being one base from a much bigger clone, this may be a read error. The chain couples TRBV4-1 to TRBJ2-5; no firm D call. This CDR3 has 13 amino acids. Trimming shortened V by 3 bases and J by 11 bases, and 16 bases separated the two germline ends. CDR1 and CDR2 (germline): MGHRA, YSYEKL. As DNA, the CDR3 is TGCGCCAGCAGCCAGGCGGCCCCCTCGGAGCAGTACTTC. Amino acids: CASSQAAPSEQYF.

Ten or more counts support this clonotype. The chain links TRBV27 to TRBJ2-6, with no clear D. V lost 7 bases, J lost 4 bases, and 17 bases lay in between. The germline V gene has CDR1 MNHEY and CDR2 SMNVEV (reference sequence). The CDR3 runs 16 residues. CDR3 bases: TGTGCCAGCATGATTGTTCGTGGGTCGGGGGCCAACGTCCTGACTTTC. Its translation: CASMIVRGSGANVLTF.